The next 16 T cell receptor beta chains were all read from a single sample in a study of blood T cell repertoires in COVID-19. TCRdb's copy holds only in-frame clones and misses some; the assay was immunoSEQ multiplex PCR. The sample holds around 300,000 clones, approximately 87% seen once. Sequenced sample: PBMCs or T cells enriched from blood (not recorded which). Receptor source: a woman aged 30 to 39 who had recovered from COVID-19.

This clone was detected only a few times. J is TRBJ1-2 and V is TRBV6-2 or TRBV6-3; TRBD1 agrees at 7 bases. After removal of 4 bases from V and 4 bases from J, the junction contained 12 bases not matched to a gene. CDR1 MNHEY and CDR2 SVGEGT come from the germline V gene. The CDR3 has 16 amino acids. CDR3 sequence: CASSLVRTGATYGYTF. The CDR3 bases are TGTGCCAGCAGTTTAGTGCGGACAGGTGCTACCTATGGCTACACCTTC.

This chain links TRBV6-5 with TRBJ1-3; 7 positions match TRBD1. The CDR3 extends over 15 amino acids. Germline CDR1 is MNHEY and CDR2 is SVGAGI. V shed 8 bases and J 0 bases; nucleotides not matched to a gene: 7. The CDR3 DNA reads as TGTGCCAGCTCCACAGGGGCCAGCTCTGGAAACACCATATATTTT. Translated: CASSTGASSGNTIYF.

The chain combines TRBV5-1 with TRBJ2-3; the match to TRBD1 covers 8 bases. Trimming at V came to 5 bases and at J to 6 bases, leaving 8 bases not matched to a gene. Germline lookup yields CDR1 SGHRS and CDR2 YFSETQ. The CDR3 covers 14 residues. The CDR3 reads CASRSGQGADTQYF. As DNA, the CDR3 is TGCGCCAGCAGATCGGGTCAGGGGGCCGATACGCAGTATTTT. The complete variable domain, with remaining parts taken from reference TRBV5-1 and TRBJ2-3, reads KAGVTQTPRYLIKTRGQQVTLSCSPISGHRSVSWYQQTPGQGLQFLFEYFSETQRNKGNFPGRFSGRQFSNSRSEMNVSTLELGDSALYLCASRSGQGADTQYFGPGTRLTVL.

J is TRBJ1-2 and V is TRBV6-5; possibly TRBD1 for D (6 bases). V was clipped by 6 bases and J by 8 bases, with 13 bases between them. Germline-derived CDR1 and CDR2 are MNHEY and SVGAGI. The CDR3 spans 12 residues. The CDR3 region is CASSGTSWGYTF. DNA for the CDR3: TGTGCCAGCAGCGGGACATCCTGGGGCTACACCTTC.

The chain joins TRBV23-1 to TRBJ1-3; D is ambiguous. TRBV23-1 is flagged as an ORF with uncertain function. V was cut by 0 bases and J by 0 bases, with 9 bases left in between. There are 16 residues in the CDR3. The CDR3 here is CASSQSRGFSGNTIYF. The DNA for the CDR3 is TGCGCCAGCAGTCAATCGCGGGGTTTCTCTGGAAACACCATATATTTT.

The chain employs TRBV5-1 and TRBJ2-2, with 12 bases aligning to TRBD1. This CDR3 region has 16 residues. CDR1 is SGHRS, CDR2 YFSETQ, per germline. The ends lost 0 bases at V and 6 bases at J; junction bases unmatched: 3. Here the CDR3 DNA reads TGCGCCAGCAGCTTGGCTGGGGACAGGGGGCCCGGGGAGCTGTTTTTT. Protein: CASSLAGDRGPGELFF.

The V gene is TRBV11-2, the J gene TRBJ2-1, with TRBD2 matching over 8 bases. Germline-derived CDR1 and CDR2 are SGHAT and FQNNGV. V was clipped by 1 base and J by 5 bases; unmatched bases: 4. The CDR3 spans 15 residues. The CDR3 nucleotides are TGTGCCAGCAGCTTAGGCGGGGGGAGAAACAATGAGCAGTTCTTC. Protein sequence: CASSLGGGRNNEQFF. The variable domain in full, with the rest retrieved from reference TRBV11-2 and TRBJ2-1, is EAGVAQSPRYKIIEKRQSVAFWCNPISGHATLYWYQQILGQGPKLLIQFQNNGVVDDSQLPKDRFSAERLKGVDSTLKIQPAKLEDSAVYLCASSLGGGRNNEQFFGPGTRLTVL.

The chain carries TRBV9 and TRBJ1-3; no reliable D call. This CDR3 region has 15 residues. In germline, CDR1 is SGDLS, CDR2 YYNGEE. The V gene lost 4 bases and the J gene lost 0 bases, with 11 bases spanning the gap. CDR3 sequence (DNA): TGTGCCAGCAGCCCCTTGGTGGCCTCTGGAAACACCATATATTTT. Protein product: CASSPLVASGNTIYF.

A remark on this clone: A much larger clone differs from this one at a single base, so this may be a read error. The sample contains more than one DNA sequence encoding this CDR3. The rearrangement uses TRBV7-9 and TRBJ1-1; no firm D call. Trimming left V 3 bases short and J 1 base short, with 6 bases between. CDR3 length: 13 residues. Looked up from germline, CDR1 is SEHNR and CDR2 is FQNEAQ (reference sequence). The CDR3 coding sequence is TGTGCCAGCAGCTTCTCCGGGAACACTGAAGCTTTCTTT. Translation gives CASSFSGNTEAFF.

J is TRBJ2-3 and V is TRBV6-5; TRBD2 might be the D (6 bases). V was shortened by 7 bases and J by 4 bases, with 15 bases between the two germline ends. The germline V gene has CDR1 MNHEY and CDR2 SVGAGI. The CDR3 contains 14 residues. The CDR3 sequence: CASMGGEGADTQYF. The CDR3 DNA reads TGTGCCAGCATGGGCGGGGAAGGGGCAGATACGCAGTATTTT.

The gene calls are TRBV18 and TRBJ2-2; D is perhaps TRBD1 (6 bases). CDR3 length: 15 amino acids. Germline values: CDR1 KGHSH, CDR2 LQKENI. Trimming removed 6 bases at V and 6 bases at J, with 17 bases between. In DNA, the CDR3 is TGTGCCAGCTCGCCGACAGGCTTAGGCGCCGGGGAGCTGTTTTTT. It translates to CASSPTGLGAGELFF.

The genes are TRBV5-8 and TRBJ2-6; possible D gene TRBD1, 6 bases. Germline V gene data show CDR1 as SGHTS and CDR2 as YDEGEE. This CDR3 is built from 15 residues. V dropped 6 bases and J dropped 0 bases, with 10 bases sitting between them. The CDR3 DNA reads as TGTGCCAGCAACCGAGGGGGCTCTGGGGCCAACGTCCTGACTTTC. As protein: CASNRGGSGANVLTF.

This clone was counted only a few times. V usage is TRBV9 and J usage is TRBJ2-2, with D perhaps matching TRBD1 (7 bases). The CDR3 consists of 17 residues. With 6 bases removed from V and 3 bases from J, the gap between germline ends came to 21 bases. The V gene's germline CDR1 is SGDLS and CDR2 YYNGEE. CDR3 sequence: CASTSGGTGRYTGELFF. CDR3 nucleotide sequence: TGTGCCAGCACCTCAGGGGGGACTGGACGATACACCGGGGAGCTGTTTTTT.

This clone came up once. The chain is built from TRBV6-5 and TRBJ2-7; 7 bases align to TRBD1. The V gene's germline CDR1 is MNHEY and CDR2 SVGAGI. The V gene end was trimmed by 10 bases and the J gene end by 5 bases; junction bases not matched to a gene: 11. The CDR3 extends over 13 amino acids. CDR3 sequence: CATYAQGSNEQYF. The CDR3 bases are TGTGCCACCTACGCACAGGGGAGCAACGAGCAGTACTTC.

This clone showed up just once. V usage is TRBV5-6 and J usage is TRBJ1-1; TRBD1 is a possible D gene (5 bases). Trimming shortened V by 0 bases and J by 4 bases, and 13 bases separated the two germline ends. The CDR3 is made up of 15 amino acids. Germline V lookup: CDR1 SGHDT, CDR2 YYEEEE. The CDR3 reads CASSLERGFSTEAFF. The CDR3 DNA reads as TGTGCCAGCAGCTTGGAAAGGGGATTTAGCACTGAAGCTTTCTTT.

The CDR3: CASSSPGQGTNTIYF. The CDR3 DNA reads TGTGCCAGCAGTTCGCCGGGACAGGGTACGAACACCATATATTTT. This sequence joins TRBV6-6 and TRBJ1-3; 9 bases fit TRBD1. Germline CDR1 is MNHNY and CDR2 is SVGAGI (reference sequence). With 4 bases clipped from V and 7 bases from J, the junction kept 8 bases outside the gene matches. This CDR3 spans 15 amino acids.